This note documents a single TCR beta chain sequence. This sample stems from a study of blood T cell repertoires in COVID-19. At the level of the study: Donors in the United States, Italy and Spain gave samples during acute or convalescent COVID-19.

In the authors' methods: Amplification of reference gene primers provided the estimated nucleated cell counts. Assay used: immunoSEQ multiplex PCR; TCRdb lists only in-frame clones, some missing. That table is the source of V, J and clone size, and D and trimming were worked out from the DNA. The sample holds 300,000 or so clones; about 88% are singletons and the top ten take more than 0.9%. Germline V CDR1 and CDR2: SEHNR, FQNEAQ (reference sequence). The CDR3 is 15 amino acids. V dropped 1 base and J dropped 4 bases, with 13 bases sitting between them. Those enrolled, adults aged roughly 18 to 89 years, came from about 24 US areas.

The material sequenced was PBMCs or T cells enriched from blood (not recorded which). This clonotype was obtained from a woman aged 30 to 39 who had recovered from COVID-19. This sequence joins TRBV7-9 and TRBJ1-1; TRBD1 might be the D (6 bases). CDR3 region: CASSLGQGTSTEAFF. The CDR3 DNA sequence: TGTGCCAGCAGCTTAGGGCAGGGGACCAGCACTGAAGCTTTCTTT.